The sequence of this T cell receptor beta chain was determined in a study of blood T cells in healthy people across ages (dated by TCRdb to 2015 to 2017). For context, the study as a whole: In model experiments, template switching captured roughly one uniquely barcoded TCR beta cDNA molecule for every two T cells. Donors of different ages were randomly distributed across sequencing lanes to avoid experimental bias. The study measured age-related changes in TCR beta repertoire diversity using deep sequencing normalized with unique cDNA molecular identifiers. The study analyzed two additional independent replicas of 1 million unique cDNA reads from the same blood draw for two donors, one aged 18 to 29 and one aged 80 or older. Four age groups were formed from the donors: young (average roughly 15 years), middle-aged (approximately 41), aged (62) and long-lived (roughly 81). Study-wide conclusions, independent of this receptor: Compared with the aged group, more naive CD4+ T cells, fewer expanded clones and increased TCR diversity were shown by the long-lived group, suggesting age selection. Estimates of total diversity from one million sequenced T cells were regarded as lower bounds and underestimates. Observed TCR beta diversity per million T cells fell roughly linearly with age, and a significant reduction was already apparent by age around 40. The percentage of naive T cells measured by flow cytometry correlated strongly with observed TCR beta diversity. Bulk unsorted PBMC profiling prevented conclusive comparison of naive and antigen-experienced compartments. Because donor CMV infection status was unknown, age-related changes in expanded clonotypes were potentially confounded.

The germline V gene yields SGHRS for CDR1 and YFSETQ for CDR2. Relative to germline, V is missing 0 bases and J is missing 8 bases, with 13 bases of the junction outside any gene match. Spanning cysteine to phenylalanine, the CDR3 consists of 17 amino acids. CDR3 DNA only is kept here, 51 bases in frame from base 1. Receptors were amplified or captured by 5' RACE. Sequencing was carried out with an Illumina HiSeq 2500. A second roughly 7 to 12 cycle PCR used a sample-barcoded 5' primer and a J-beta primer mix. A unique molecular identifier was introduced onto each TCR beta cDNA molecule by a template-switch 5' adaptor carrying 12 random nucleotides. Each sample yielded at least 3 million CDR3-containing paired-end reads. All of the RNA was converted into first-strand cDNA using the Mint cDNA synthesis kit, with a TRBC-specific oligonucleotide serving as the primer. Following uracil-DNA glycosylase treatment, all cDNA underwent a first 18-cycle PCR with the universal primers M1SS and BC2_uni_R. In the source study's methods: Each sample was normalized by randomly selecting 1 million high-quality reads, each carrying a distinct molecular identifier. Instead of being binned into consensus sequences, reads with shared molecular identifiers were discarded. MiTCR, set to a Q25 quality threshold and the strictest error-elimination algorithm, was used for CDR3 identification, clonotype clustering and error correction. A nonparametric unseen species model with Euler transformation was used to estimate a lower bound on total TCR beta diversity. TCRdb trimmed the raw reads at Q25, called clones with MiXCR and kept productive beta chains. Each record represents a unique CDR3 protein, reported with the most common genes and DNA among its rows. TCRdb's processing, not the authors', yielded these V and J calls. For this sample there are some 670,000 distinct CDR3 sequences; over 40% appear just once. The ten largest clones represent approximately 13% of the sample.

Systemically healthy Caucasian individuals from Russia, approximately 39 in total and aged roughly 6 to 90 years, were included as donors. About 9.8 milliliters of peripheral blood were drawn from each donor into EDTA-treated Vacutainer tubes. Ficoll-Paque density-gradient centrifugation was used to isolate PBMCs, with at least 6.5 million obtained per sample. Trizol reagent was used to extract total RNA from the PBMCs, yielding at least 5.5 micrograms per sample. For every donor, flow cytometry on a PBMC aliquot measured the percentage of naive CD45RAhigh/CD27high T cells. A few counts support this clonotype. Its cognate antigen has yet to be identified. Base qualities are not provided; no much larger clone lies one nucleotide away.

Recombination joined TRBV5-1 with TRBJ2-1; 8 of the junction bases match TRBD2. This TCR derives from a woman older than 75 in good health. Sequenced sample: blood. The bases read TGCGCCAGCAGCTTGGCGCCGGGACTAGGGGCCGGTGATGAGCAGTTCTTC. Its translation reads: CASSLAPGLGAGDEQFF.